This entry lists 21 T cell receptor beta chains sequenced from one sample in a study of cytomegalovirus exposure and HLA in healthy donors. PCR used 60 Vbeta primers and 13 Jbeta primers. Assay: immunoSEQ multiplex PCR; the TCRdb copy retains only in-frame clones and omits some. This table holds about 130,000 clones, about 73% found once. The sequenced sample was PBMCs. The receptors here all came from a woman aged 40 to 50 in good health and CMV-seropositive.

The chain joins TRBV19 to TRBJ2-1; D might be TRBD2 (6 bases). Germline V gene data show CDR1 as LNHDA and CDR2 as SQIVND (reference sequence). V lost 7 bases to trimming and J lost 0 bases, with 16 bases between them. There are 16 residues in the CDR3. CDR3 bases: TGTGCCAGTACCCCGATTGGGGGGAGCTCCTACAATGAGCAGTTCTTC. It encodes CASTPIGGSSYNEQFF.

The chain carries TRBV28 and TRBJ2-5; 12 bases fit TRBD1. The J call may be incorrect, as the DNA end agrees better with TRBJ2-7. Germline loops: CDR1 MDHEN, CDR2 SYDVKM. The CDR3 spans 15 residues. The CDR3 DNA reads TGTGCCAGCAGTCGAGCCGGGACAGGGGGCTCCGAGCAGTACTTC. This sequence encodes CASSRAGTGGSEQYF.

The chain links TRBV19 to TRBJ1-1; D is unresolved. In germline, CDR1 is LNHDA, CDR2 SQIVND (reference sequence). V lost 7 bases, J lost 1 base, and 16 bases lay in between. CDR3 size: 15 residues. The CDR3 sequence is CASMKDSGWNTEAFF. In DNA, the CDR3 is TGTGCCAGTATGAAGGACTCGGGTTGGAACACTGAAGCTTTCTTT.

The chain links TRBV2 to TRBJ2-5; D is perhaps TRBD2 (6 bases). V lost 6 bases and J lost 3, with 17 bases in between. Germline lookup yields CDR1 SNHLY and CDR2 FYNNEI. This CDR3 is 15 amino acids long. The CDR3 coding sequence is TGTGCCAGCAGCCACTCGGACTACCGTAAAGAGACCCAGTACTTC. Protein sequence: CASSHSDYRKETQYF.

The chain is built from TRBV5-4 and TRBJ2-1; the D is unclear. The V end was cut by 2 bases, the J end by 9 bases, with 6 bases between. The CDR3 contains 11 residues. Germline V gene data show CDR1 as SGHNT and CDR2 as YYREEE (reference sequence). The CDR3 nucleotides are TGTGCCAGCAGCTTCCTAAGTGAGCAGTTCTTC. It yields the protein CASSFLSEQFF.

The chain links TRBV28 to TRBJ1-5, with D maybe TRBD1 (6 bases). The germline gives CDR1 MDHEN, CDR2 SYDVKM. CDR3 length: 15 residues. Deletions cut 2 bases from V and 0 bases from J, with 8 bases between. CDR3 bases: TGTGCCAGCAGTTTAGACAGGAATAGCAATCAGCCCCAGCATTTT. Residues: CASSLDRNSNQPQHF.

J is TRBJ2-5 and V is TRBV7-9; perhaps TRBD1 as D (5 bases). V was cut by 0 bases and J by 5 bases, with 13 bases left in between. Germline CDR1 and CDR2: SEHNR and FQNEAQ (reference sequence). This CDR3 has 15 residues. The CDR3 coding sequence is TGTGCCAGCAGCTTAGCGGGATCAGGGTTGGAGACCCAGTACTTC. It translates to CASSLAGSGLETQYF.

J is TRBJ2-3 and V is TRBV28, with TRBD2 as a possible D gene (6 bases). Germline V gene data show CDR1 as MDHEN and CDR2 as SYDVKM. V lost 3 bases and J 1 base, leaving 8 bases between the germline ends. CDR3 length: 14 amino acids. CDR3 residues: CASSLGLRTDTQYF. The CDR3 DNA follows: TGTGCCAGCAGTTTGGGACTCCGCACAGATACGCAGTATTTT.

This clone was observed a few times. The gene calls are TRBV5-1 and TRBJ2-4; D might be TRBD2 (6 bases). Germline V gene data show CDR1 as SGHRS and CDR2 as YFSETQ. Trimming stripped 0 bases from V and 2 bases from J, with 15 bases between. The CDR3 consists of 17 residues. DNA for the CDR3: TGCGCCAGCAGCTTGGCCGGAGGGGTCACCTCCAAAAACATTCAGTACTTC. It encodes CASSLAGGVTSKNIQYF.

The rearrangement links TRBV30 to TRBJ1-5, with TRBD1 matching 9 bases. With 3 bases clipped from V and 9 bases from J, the junction kept 6 bases outside the gene matches. Germline CDR1 GTSNPN, CDR2 SVGIG (reference sequence). This CDR3 contains 13 residues. The CDR3 is CAWSGQGQGPQHF. CDR3 in DNA: TGTGCCTGGAGCGGACAGGGACAGGGGCCCCAGCATTTT.

This clone was detected once. V is TRBV4-2 and J is TRBJ2-6, with 11 bases aligning to TRBD2. The germline V gene encodes CDR1 LGHNA and CDR2 YNFKEQ. This CDR3 is 19 amino acids long. The trim removed 4 bases at V and 2 bases at J, leaving 10 bases unmatched. The CDR3 nucleotides read TGTGCCAGCAGCCTCAACTTAGCGGGGGGGCCTACTGGGGCCAACGTCCTGACTTTC. Translated: CASSLNLAGGPTGANVLTF.

This sequence joins TRBV6-6 and TRBJ2-3; D ambiguous. CDR1 is MNHNY and CDR2 is SVGAGI in the germline V gene (reference sequence). This CDR3 region has 12 residues. V shed 5 bases and J shed 3 bases, with 6 bases lying between them. The CDR3 DNA reads TGTGCCAGCAGTCCCGGTACAGATACGCAGTATTTT. Translating it yields CASSPGTDTQYF.

The V and J genes are TRBV6-5 and TRBJ2-7; 12 nucleotides line up with TRBD2. The V and J ends lost 4 bases and 2 bases, in that order; junction bases with no gene match: 0. CDR1 and CDR2 (germline): MNHEY, SVGAGI. The length of the CDR3 is 14 residues. The CDR3 reads CASSWTSGAYEQYF. The CDR3 DNA is TGTGCCAGCAGTTGGACTAGCGGGGCCTACGAGCAGTACTTC.

The chain couples TRBV7-2 to TRBJ2-1, with D perhaps TRBD2 (5 bases). CDR1 is SGHTA and CDR2 is FQGNSA in the germline V gene. The CDR3 has 15 amino acids. V was cut by 1 base and J by 3 bases, with 10 bases left in between. The CDR3 DNA reads TGTGCCAGCAGCTTAGGACTCAGCGGCTACAATGAGCAGTTCTTC. Translating it yields CASSLGLSGYNEQFF.

This chain uses TRBV4-1 with TRBJ1-4, with unresolved D. V was shortened by 1 base and J by 8 bases, with 8 bases between the two germline ends. The CDR3 covers 13 residues. The V gene's germline CDR1 is MGHRA and CDR2 YSYEKL. The CDR3 here is CASSQGPGEKLFF. CDR3 DNA sequence: TGCGCCAGCAGCCAAGGGCCAGGAGAAAAACTGTTTTTT.

The chain joins TRBV5-1 to TRBJ2-7; 11 nucleotides align to TRBD1. This CDR3 contains 15 residues. V shed 4 bases, J shed 0 bases, and the junction held 3 bases outside the gene matches. Germline assignment: CDR1 SGHRS and CDR2 YFSETQ. Here the CDR3 reads CASSAGTGGSYEQYF. CDR3 DNA: TGCGCCAGCAGCGCCGGGACAGGGGGCTCCTACGAGCAGTACTTC. The whole variable domain, remainder taken from reference TRBV5-1 and TRBJ2-7, is KAGVTQTPRYLIKTRGQQVTLSCSPISGHRSVSWYQQTPGQGLQFLFEYFSETQRNKGNFPGRFSGRQFSNSRSEMNVSTLELGDSALYLCASSAGTGGSYEQYFGPGTRLTVT.

This clone was detected only a few times. The CDR3 spells CASSLVAASTDTQYF. Here the CDR3 DNA reads TGTGCCAGCAGCTTAGTTGCGGCTAGCACAGATACGCAGTATTTT. This chain links TRBV7-2 with TRBJ2-3; D is ambiguous. The CDR3 is made up of 15 amino acids. The germline V and J ends were trimmed by 1 base and 0 bases, with 8 bases remaining between them. Germline assignment: CDR1 SGHTA and CDR2 FQGNSA. Full variable domain (outside the CDR3, taken from reference TRBV7-2 and TRBJ2-3): GAGVSQSPSNKVTEKGKDVELRCDPISGHTALYWYRQSLGQGLEFLIYFQGNSAPDKSGLPSDRFSAERTGGSVSTLTIQRTQQEDSAVYLCASSLVAASTDTQYFGPGTRLTVL.

V usage is TRBV2 and J usage is TRBJ1-5; no clear D gene. Germline CDR1 SNHLY, CDR2 FYNNEI. The CDR3 totals 14 residues. V was trimmed by 1 base and J by 3 bases, leaving 7 bases between them. In nucleotides, the CDR3 is TGTGCCAGCAGTGAAGGGGAGAACAATCAGCCCCAGCATTTT. Translated, it gives CASSEGENNQPQHF.

This sequence joins TRBV2 and TRBJ2-1; a weak D match, TRBD1 (6 bases). Trimming took 7 bases from V and 9 from J, leaving 10 bases between them. CDR3 length equals 11 residues. Germline V gene lookup returns CDR1 SNHLY and CDR2 FYNNEI. The CDR3 sequence: CASIRGREQFF. For the CDR3, the DNA is TGTGCCAGCATCAGGGGACGTGAGCAGTTCTTC.

This clone was recorded a few times. The chain has TRBV5-4 and TRBJ2-7; D perhaps matches TRBD2 (6 bases). Germline lookup yields CDR1 SGHNT and CDR2 YYREEE (reference sequence). Trimming took 4 bases from V and 7 from J, leaving 9 bases between them. CDR3 length: 11 residues. CDR3 residues: CASSTGSEQYF. The CDR3 DNA reads TGTGCCAGCAGCACCGGGAGTGAGCAGTACTTC.

V and J are TRBV5-1 and TRBJ1-2; 9 bases align to TRBD1. This CDR3 has 16 residues. V dropped 0 bases and J dropped 4; count of bases not matched to a gene: 7. In germline, CDR1 is SGHRS, CDR2 YFSETQ. The CDR3 DNA follows: TGCGCCAGCAGCTTGGGGACAGGGGAGGTTCGCTATGGCTACACCTTC. Translation gives CASSLGTGEVRYGYTF.